A selection of T cell receptor beta chains follows, all from one sample in a study of regulatory T cells in long-lasting Graves disease. TCRdb reprocessed the multiplex PCR reads via MiXCR and lists one record per CDR3 protein. The sample consists of fewer than 400,000 distinct CDR3 sequences, less than 20% of them appearing once. The material sequenced was peripheral blood mononuclear cells (PBMCs), taken when the disease was refractory, from a patient treated with antithyroid drugs. The receptors were gathered from a female donor with Graves disease. CDR3s include the opening cysteine and the closing phenylalanine or tryptophan. The D gene is left open where the match is weak. The size field is filled for only some rows; it gives once, few, many or a size class.

d_gene	abundance	v_gene	j_gene	CDR3aa	CDR3nt
-	-	TRBV20-1	TRBJ2-7	CSADRSLAFPEQYF	TGCAGTGCCGATCGGAGCCTAGCGTTTCCCGAGCAGTACTTC
-	few	TRBV19	TRBJ2-5	CASSMKGQITETQYF	TGTGCCAGTAGTATGAAAGGACAGATTACGGAGACCCAGTACTTC
TRBD1	few	TRBV5-1	TRBJ2-7	CASSSQQGYEQYF	TGCGCCAGCAGCTCCCAACAGGGGTACGAGCAGTACTTC
-	-	TRBV29-1	TRBJ1-2	CSVDGSYGYTF	TGCAGCGTGGACGGCAGTTATGGCTACACCTTC
-	-	TRBV29-1	TRBJ1-2	CSVALRLTLPNYGYTF	TGCAGCGTTGCCCTTCGGCTCACGCTACCTAACTATGGCTACACCTTC
TRBD1	-	TRBV4-3	TRBJ2-7	CASSHHSRGRGYEQYF	TGCGCCAGCAGCCACCATTCAAGGGGGCGCGGCTACGAGCAGTACTTC
-	many	TRBV28	TRBJ2-7	CASTSPGGSVAYEQYF	TGTGCCAGCACCTCTCCGGGGGGCAGCGTCGCCTACGAGCAGTACTTC
-	many	TRBV10-3	TRBJ2-5	CAISDGVQETQYF	TGTGCCATCAGTGACGGGGTCCAAGAGACCCAGTACTTC
-	many	TRBV7-7	TRBJ2-5	CASSSDPYQETQYF	TGTGCTAGCAGCTCCGACCCGTACCAAGAGACCCAGTACTTC
-	many	TRBV7-2	TRBJ2-7	CASSLVTSSYEQYF	TGTGCCAGCAGCTTAGTAACGAGCTCCTACGAGCAGTACTTC
-	-	TRBV15	TRBJ1-3	CATSRDNAGNTIYF	TGTGCCACCAGCAGAGATAATGCGGGAAACACCATATATTTT
-	few	TRBV6-1	TRBJ1-1	CASRSVVGAFF	TGTGCCAGCAGGAGTGTCGTAGGAGCTTTCTTT
-	-	TRBV27	TRBJ2-7	CASSKLDTLYEQYF	TGTGCCAGCAGTAAATTGGATACCCTCTACGAGCAGTACTTC
-	many	TRBV11-2	TRBJ1-6	CASSLGDGGGYSPLHF	TGTGCCAGCAGCTTAGGGGACGGCGGAGGGTATTCACCCCTCCACTTT
TRBD2	-	TRBV3-1	TRBJ2-3	CASSQGLAGGPDTQYF	TGTGCCAGCAGCCAGGGACTAGCGGGAGGGCCAGATACGCAGTATTTT
TRBD2	many	TRBV7-9	TRBJ2-5	CASSARLAGGIKTQYF	TGTGCCAGCAGCGCCCGACTAGCGGGAGGAATCAAGACCCAGTACTTC
-	-	TRBV2	TRBJ2-3	CASSETRRDTQYF	TGTGCCAGCAGTGAGACTAGACGAGATACGCAGTATTTT
-	-	TRBV18	TRBJ2-1	CASSPLPPSSYNEQFF	TGTGCCAGCTCACCGCTACCTCCGAGCTCCTACAATGAGCAGTTCTTC
TRBD1	many	TRBV15	TRBJ2-5	CATSRDVLTTGGIATQYF	TGTGCCACCAGCAGAGACGTCCTAACTACAGGGGGAATCGCGACCCAGTACTTC
-	-	TRBV6-5	TRBJ1-4	CASSYSVHGINEKLFF	TGTGCCAGCAGTTACTCGGTTCACGGAATTAATGAAAAACTGTTTTTT
TRBD1	few	TRBV18	TRBJ1-5	CASSPPGQGAQPQHF	TGTGCCAGCTCACCACCGGGACAGGGGGCCCAGCCCCAGCATTTT
-	many	TRBV10-3	TRBJ1-2	CAISDHPNYGYTF	TGTGCCATCAGTGACCATCCTAACTATGGCTACACCTTC
-	many	TRBV15	TRBJ2-5	CATSRDRPLYQETQYF	TGTGCCACCAGCAGAGACCGACCCCTGTACCAAGAGACCCAGTACTTC
-	few	TRBV5-1	TRBJ2-4	CASSLVLGKNIQYF	TGCGCCAGCAGCTTGGTGCTGGGTAAAAACATTCAGTACTTC
-	few	TRBV6-1	TRBJ1-4	CASSPIGIRGGMTNEKLFF	TGTGCCAGCAGCCCTATAGGCATCCGGGGCGGGATGACTAATGAAAAACTGTTTTTT
TRBD2	-	TRBV20-1	TRBJ2-5	CSAYPLAGVLPQETQYF	TGCAGTGCCTATCCACTAGCGGGGGTCCTACCGCAAGAGACCCAGTACTTC
-	few	TRBV20-1	TRBJ2-2	CSARDPGGGGELFF	TGCAGTGCTAGAGATCCGGGGGGCGGCGGGGAGCTGTTTTTT
TRBD1	few	TRBV15	TRBJ2-2	CATSSDRDRVKGELFF	TGTGCCACCAGCAGCGACCGGGACAGGGTAAAAGGGGAGCTGTTTTTT
-	many	TRBV10-3	TRBJ1-4	CAIRPGLSEKLFF	TGTGCCATCAGACCAGGGCTTTCGGAAAAACTGTTTTTT
-	many	TRBV11-2	TRBJ2-2	CASSLEGITGELFF	TGTGCCAGCAGCTTAGAGGGGATCACCGGGGAGCTGTTTTTT
-	-	TRBV10-3	TRBJ2-3	CAITGRQGSSVSTDTQYF	TGTGCCATCACAGGACGGCAGGGGTCTAGCGTTAGCACAGATACGCAGTATTTT
-	many	TRBV28	TRBJ1-1	CASSYPSKTEAFF	TGTGCCAGCAGCTATCCCTCTAAAACTGAAGCTTTCTTT
-	few	TRBV13	TRBJ1-1	CASSPPSDRRAFF	TGTGCCAGCAGCCCCCCGTCGGACAGAAGAGCTTTCTTT
TRBD2	-	TRBV20-1	TRBJ2-2	CSAILAGGLGGELFF	TGCAGTGCTATACTAGCGGGAGGGCTTGGCGGGGAGCTGTTTTTT
-	many	TRBV6-9	TRBJ2-5	CASSYVDSQYF	TGTGCCAGCAGTTACGTCGATTCCCAGTACTTC
TRBD1	many	TRBV2	TRBJ1-1	CARTGTVMNTETFF	TGTGCCCGGACAGGGACAGTCATGAACACTGAAACTTTCTTT
-	-	TRBV4-2	TRBJ1-1	CASSPHIATGSGENTEAFF	TGTGCCAGCAGCCCGCACATCGCGACAGGTTCGGGGGAGAACACTGAAGCTTTCTTT
-	-	TRBV14	TRBJ1-2	CASSPQRFYGYTF	TGTGCCAGCAGCCCTCAGAGATTTTATGGCTACACCTTC
TRBD1	few	TRBV29-1	TRBJ2-2	CSVEKDRGTGELFF	TGCAGCGTTGAAAAGGACAGGGGCACCGGGGAGCTGTTTTTT
-	many	TRBV2	TRBJ1-1	CASSVGAGGEAFF	TGTGCCAGCAGTGTTGGCGCGGGAGGTGAAGCTTTCTTT
-	-	TRBV7-2	TRBJ1-1	CASSLRQGIGTEAFF	TGTGCCAGCAGCCTTCGGCAGGGGATTGGCACTGAAGCTTTCTTT
-	-	TRBV5-1	TRBJ2-1	CASRLGPMGNEQFF	TGCGCCAGCAGATTAGGGCCAATGGGGAATGAGCAGTTCTTC
TRBD1	many	TRBV2	TRBJ1-2	CASSGTGGNYGYTF	TGTGCCAGCAGTGGAACAGGGGGGAACTATGGCTACACCTTC
TRBD2	-	TRBV12-3/TRBV12-4	TRBJ2-1	CASVGTSGTGEQFF	TGTGCCAGCGTCGGAACTAGCGGGACCGGGGAGCAGTTCTTC
-	many	TRBV3-1	TRBJ2-7	CASSQGTGYSYEQYF	TGTGCCAGCAGCCAAGGAACAGGGTATTCCTACGAGCAGTACTTC
TRBD1	few	TRBV5-1	TRBJ2-7	CASSSTGGRSDEQYF	TGCGCCAGCAGCTCAACAGGGGGACGTAGCGACGAGCAGTACTTC
TRBD2	many	TRBV28	TRBJ2-7	CASSSSGRAWLEQYF	TGTGCCAGCAGTTCTAGCGGGAGGGCCTGGCTCGAGCAGTACTTC
TRBD1	few	TRBV9	TRBJ1-1	CASSHTKDRASNTEAFF	TGTGCCAGCAGCCATACCAAAGACAGGGCATCTAACACTGAAGCTTTCTTT
-	-	TRBV4-1	TRBJ1-1	CASSPKIFMNTEAFF	TGCGCCAGCAGCCCCAAGATATTCATGAACACTGAAGCTTTCTTT
TRBD1	many	TRBV18	TRBJ1-1	CASSLRDSSEAFF	TGTGCCAGCTCACTCCGGGACAGCTCCGAAGCTTTCTTT
TRBD1	-	TRBV16	TRBJ1-3	CASSQDPGTGDTIYF	TGTGCCAGCAGCCAAGACCCCGGAACAGGGGACACCATATATTTT
-	many	TRBV6-2/TRBV6-3	TRBJ2-5	CASSYSGGRETQYF	TGTGCCAGCAGTTACTCGGGGGGCCGGGAGACCCAGTACTTC